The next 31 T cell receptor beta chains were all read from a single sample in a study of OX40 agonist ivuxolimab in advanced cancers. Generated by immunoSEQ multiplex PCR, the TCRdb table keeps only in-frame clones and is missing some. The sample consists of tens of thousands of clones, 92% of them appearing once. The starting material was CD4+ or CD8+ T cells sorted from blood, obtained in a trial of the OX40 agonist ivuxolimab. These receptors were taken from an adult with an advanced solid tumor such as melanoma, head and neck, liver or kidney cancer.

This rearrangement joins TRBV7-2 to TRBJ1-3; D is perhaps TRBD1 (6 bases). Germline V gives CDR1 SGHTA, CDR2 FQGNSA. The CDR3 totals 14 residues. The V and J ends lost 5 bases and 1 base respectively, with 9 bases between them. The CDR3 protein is CASSGTMSGNTIYF. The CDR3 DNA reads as TGTGCCAGCAGCGGGACAATGTCTGGAAACACCATATATTTT.

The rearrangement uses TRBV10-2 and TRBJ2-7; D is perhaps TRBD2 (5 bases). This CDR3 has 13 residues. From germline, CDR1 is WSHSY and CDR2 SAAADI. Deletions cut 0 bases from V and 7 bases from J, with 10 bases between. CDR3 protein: CASSESRVGEQYF. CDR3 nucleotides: TGCGCCAGCAGTGAGTCGAGGGTGGGGGAGCAGTACTTC.

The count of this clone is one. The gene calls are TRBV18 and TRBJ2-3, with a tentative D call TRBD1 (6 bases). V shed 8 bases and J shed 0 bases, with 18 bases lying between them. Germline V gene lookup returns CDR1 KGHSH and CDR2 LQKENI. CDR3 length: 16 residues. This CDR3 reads CASQFTGTPSTDTQYF. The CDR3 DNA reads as TGTGCCAGCCAATTTACCGGGACACCGAGCACAGATACGCAGTATTTT.

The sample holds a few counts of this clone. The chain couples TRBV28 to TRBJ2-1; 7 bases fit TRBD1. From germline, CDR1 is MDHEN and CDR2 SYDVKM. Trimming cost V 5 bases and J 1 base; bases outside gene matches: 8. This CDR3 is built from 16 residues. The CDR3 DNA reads TGTGCCAGCAGTCCGTGGGGACAGTTATCCTACAATGAGCAGTTCTTC. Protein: CASSPWGQLSYNEQFF.

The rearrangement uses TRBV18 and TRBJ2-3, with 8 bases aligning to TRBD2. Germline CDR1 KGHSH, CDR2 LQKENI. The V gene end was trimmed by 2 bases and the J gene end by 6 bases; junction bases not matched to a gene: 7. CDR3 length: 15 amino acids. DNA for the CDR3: TGTGCCAGCTCACCAGGAATAGCGGGAAGGGATACGCAGTATTTT. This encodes CASSPGIAGRDTQYF.

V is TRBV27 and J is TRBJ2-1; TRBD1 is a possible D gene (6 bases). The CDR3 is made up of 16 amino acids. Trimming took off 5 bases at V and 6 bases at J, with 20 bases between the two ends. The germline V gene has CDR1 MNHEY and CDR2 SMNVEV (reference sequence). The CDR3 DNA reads TGTGCCAGCAGTCCCTACATCGAACAGGGATCCAATGAGCAGTTCTTC. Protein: CASSPYIEQGSNEQFF.

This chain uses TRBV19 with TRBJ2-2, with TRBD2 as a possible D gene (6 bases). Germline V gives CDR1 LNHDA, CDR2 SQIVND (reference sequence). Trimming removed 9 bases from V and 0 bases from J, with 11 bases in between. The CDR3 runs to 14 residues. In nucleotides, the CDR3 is TGTGCCAGCTCCAGCGGGTCGAACACCGGGGAGCTGTTTTTT. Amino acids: CASSSGSNTGELFF.

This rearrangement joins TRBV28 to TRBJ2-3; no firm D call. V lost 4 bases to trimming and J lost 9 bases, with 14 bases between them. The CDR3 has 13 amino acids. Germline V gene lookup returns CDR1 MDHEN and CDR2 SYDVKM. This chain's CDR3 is CASSSRPRVTQYF. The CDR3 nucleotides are TGTGCCAGCAGTTCCCGGCCTCGGGTGACGCAGTATTTT.

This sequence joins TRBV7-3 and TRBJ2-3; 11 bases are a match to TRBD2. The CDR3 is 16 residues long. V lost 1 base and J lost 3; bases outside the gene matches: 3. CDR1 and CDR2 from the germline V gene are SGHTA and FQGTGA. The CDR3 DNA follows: TGTGCCAGCAGCTTAAAGGCTAGCGGGAGGACAGATACGCAGTATTTT. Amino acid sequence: CASSLKASGRTDTQYF.

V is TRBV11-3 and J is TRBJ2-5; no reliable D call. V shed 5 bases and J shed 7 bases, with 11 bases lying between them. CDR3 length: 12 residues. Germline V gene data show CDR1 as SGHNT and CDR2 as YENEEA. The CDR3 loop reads CASSLNVGTQYF. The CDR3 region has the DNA TGTGCCAGCAGCCTAAACGTTGGGACCCAGTACTTC.

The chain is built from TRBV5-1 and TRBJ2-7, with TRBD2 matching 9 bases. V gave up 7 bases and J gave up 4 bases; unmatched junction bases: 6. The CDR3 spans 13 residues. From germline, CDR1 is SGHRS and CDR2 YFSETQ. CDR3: CASGREGPYEQYF. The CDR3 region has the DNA TGCGCCAGCGGGCGGGAGGGCCCGTACGAGCAGTACTTC.

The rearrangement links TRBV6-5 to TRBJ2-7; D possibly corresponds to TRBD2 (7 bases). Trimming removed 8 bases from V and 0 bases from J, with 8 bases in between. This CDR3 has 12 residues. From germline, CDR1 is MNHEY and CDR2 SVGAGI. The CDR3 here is CASRGASYEQYF. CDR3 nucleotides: TGTGCCAGCCGGGGGGCCTCCTACGAGCAGTACTTC.

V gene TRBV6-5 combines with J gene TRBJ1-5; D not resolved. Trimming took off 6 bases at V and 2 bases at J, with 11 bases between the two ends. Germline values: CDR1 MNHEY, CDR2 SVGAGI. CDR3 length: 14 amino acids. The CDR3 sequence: CASSPDAGNQPQHF. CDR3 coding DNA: TGTGCCAGCAGCCCCGATGCGGGCAATCAGCCCCAGCATTTT.

The CDR3 nucleotides read TGTGCCTTCGGGCGTCGGGAGCAGTTCTTC. Protein: CAFGRREQFF. The chain joins TRBV30 to TRBJ2-1; no clear D. Germline V gives CDR1 GTSNPN, CDR2 SVGIG (reference sequence). V was pared by 7 bases and J by 10 bases, with 11 bases between. The CDR3 is 10 residues long.

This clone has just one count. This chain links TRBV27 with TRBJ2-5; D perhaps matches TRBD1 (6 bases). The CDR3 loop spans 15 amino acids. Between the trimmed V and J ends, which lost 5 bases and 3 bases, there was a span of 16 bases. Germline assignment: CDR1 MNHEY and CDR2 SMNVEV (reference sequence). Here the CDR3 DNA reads TGTGCCAGCAGTCCCGGGCAACCAGGGGAAGAGACCCAGTACTTC. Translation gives CASSPGQPGEETQYF.

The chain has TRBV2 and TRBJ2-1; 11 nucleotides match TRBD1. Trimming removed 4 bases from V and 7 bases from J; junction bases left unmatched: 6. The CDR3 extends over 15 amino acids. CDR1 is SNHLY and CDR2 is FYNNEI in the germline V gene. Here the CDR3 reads CASSGTGGLGNEQFF. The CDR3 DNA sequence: TGTGCCAGCAGTGGGACAGGGGGCTTGGGAAATGAGCAGTTCTTC.

Here the CDR3 reads CAWTTGGFDYGYTF. CDR3 DNA sequence: TGTGCCTGGACCACAGGGGGTTTCGACTATGGCTACACCTTC. The chain carries TRBV30 and TRBJ1-2; 8 positions match TRBD1. V dropped 4 bases and J dropped 3; count of bases not matched to a gene: 7. Germline V gene lookup returns CDR1 GTSNPN and CDR2 SVGIG (reference sequence). This CDR3 is built from 14 residues.

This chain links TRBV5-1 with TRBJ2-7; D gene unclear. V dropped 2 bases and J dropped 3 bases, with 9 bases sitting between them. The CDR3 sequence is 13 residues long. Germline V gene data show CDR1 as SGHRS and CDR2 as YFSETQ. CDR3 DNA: TGCGCCAGCAGCTTTGACCCCGACTACGAGCAGTACTTC. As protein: CASSFDPDYEQYF.

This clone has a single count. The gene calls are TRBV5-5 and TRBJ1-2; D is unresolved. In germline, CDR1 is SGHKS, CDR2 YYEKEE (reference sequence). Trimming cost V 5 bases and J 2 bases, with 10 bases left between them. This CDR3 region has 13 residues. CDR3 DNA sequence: TGTGCCAGCAGGCTGGACTCAAACTATGGCTACACCTTC. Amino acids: CASRLDSNYGYTF.

CDR3 protein: CAISEEGANQPQHF. Written as DNA, the CDR3 is TGTGCCATCAGTGAGGAGGGGGCCAATCAGCCCCAGCATTTT. The chain is built from TRBV10-3 and TRBJ1-5; 7 bases map to TRBD1. J gave up 3 bases and V 2 bases, and 1 base lay outside the gene matches. The CDR3 is 14 amino acids. Per the germline V gene, CDR1 is ENHRY and CDR2 is SYGVKD.

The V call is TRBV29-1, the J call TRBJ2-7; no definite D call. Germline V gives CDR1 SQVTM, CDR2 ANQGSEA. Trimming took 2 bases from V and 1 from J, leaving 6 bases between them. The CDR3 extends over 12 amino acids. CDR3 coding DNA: TGCAGCGTTGAATGGTTTTCCTACGAGCAGTACTTC. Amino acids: CSVEWFSYEQYF.

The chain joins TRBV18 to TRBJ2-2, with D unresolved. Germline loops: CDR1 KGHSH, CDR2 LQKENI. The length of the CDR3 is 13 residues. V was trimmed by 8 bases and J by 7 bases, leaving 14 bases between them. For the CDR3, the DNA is TGTGCCAGCCCTACAAGGGTCAACGGGGAGCTGTTTTTT. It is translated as CASPTRVNGELFF.

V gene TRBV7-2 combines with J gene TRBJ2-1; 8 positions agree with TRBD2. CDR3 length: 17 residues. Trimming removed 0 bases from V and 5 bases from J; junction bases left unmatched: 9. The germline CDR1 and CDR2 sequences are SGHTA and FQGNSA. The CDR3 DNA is TGTGCCAGCAGCTTAGCGGGGATTAAGCGGGAGAACAATGAGCAGTTCTTC. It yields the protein CASSLAGIKRENNEQFF.

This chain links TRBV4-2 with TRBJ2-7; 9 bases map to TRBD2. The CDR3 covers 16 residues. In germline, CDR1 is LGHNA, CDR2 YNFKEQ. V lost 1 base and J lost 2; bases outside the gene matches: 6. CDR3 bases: TGTGCCAGCAGCCAAGGAGGGGCGGGAGGGCCCTACGAGCAGTACTTC. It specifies CASSQGGAGGPYEQYF.

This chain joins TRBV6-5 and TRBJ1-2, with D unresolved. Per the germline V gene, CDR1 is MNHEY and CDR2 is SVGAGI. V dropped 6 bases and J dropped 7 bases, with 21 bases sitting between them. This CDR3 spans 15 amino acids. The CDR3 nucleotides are TGTGCCAGCAGCTCAGAGATACGGGAACTAGGTGGCTACACCTTC. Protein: CASSSEIRELGGYTF.

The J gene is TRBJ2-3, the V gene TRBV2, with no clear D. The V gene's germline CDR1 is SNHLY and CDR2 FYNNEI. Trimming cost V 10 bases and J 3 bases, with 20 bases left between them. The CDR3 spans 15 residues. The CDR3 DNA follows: TGTGCCACCCTTGGCGGCAGGCTTCGAACAGATACGCAGTATTTT. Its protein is CATLGGRLRTDTQYF. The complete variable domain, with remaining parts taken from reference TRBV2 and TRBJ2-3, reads EPEVTQTPSHQVTQMGQEVILRCVPISNHLYFYWYRQILGQKVEFLVSFYNNEISEKSEIFDDQFSVERPDGSNFTLKIRSTKLEDSAMYFCATLGGRLRTDTQYFGPGTRLTVL.

The CDR3 spells CASSPPLGQVTGELFF. The CDR3 DNA reads TGTGCCAGCTCACCACCGCTAGGGCAGGTGACCGGGGAGCTGTTTTTT. The V gene is TRBV18, the J gene TRBJ2-2; D not certain. V was trimmed by 0 bases and J by 5 bases, leaving 13 bases between them. Per the germline V gene, CDR1 is KGHSH and CDR2 is LQKENI. The length of the CDR3 is 16 residues.

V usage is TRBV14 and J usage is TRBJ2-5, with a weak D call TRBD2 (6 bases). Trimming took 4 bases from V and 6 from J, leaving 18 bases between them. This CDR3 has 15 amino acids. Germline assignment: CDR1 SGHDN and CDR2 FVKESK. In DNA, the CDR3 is TGTGCCAGCAGCCCCGGGGGAACAGCCACACAGACCCAGTACTTC. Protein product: CASSPGGTATQTQYF. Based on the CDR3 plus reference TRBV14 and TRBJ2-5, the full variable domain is EAGVTQFPSHSVIEKGQTVTLRCDPISGHDNLYWYRRVMGKEIKFLLHFVKESKQDESGMPNNRFLAERTGGTYSTLKVQPAELEDSGVYFCASSPGGTATQTQYFGPGTRLLVL.

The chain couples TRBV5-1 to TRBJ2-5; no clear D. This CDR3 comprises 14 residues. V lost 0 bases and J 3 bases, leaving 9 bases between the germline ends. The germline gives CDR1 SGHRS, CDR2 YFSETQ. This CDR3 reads CASSLGDIKETQYF. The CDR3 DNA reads TGCGCCAGCAGCTTGGGCGATATAAAAGAGACCCAGTACTTC.

CDR3 amino acids: CSVGVTEAFF. The DNA of the CDR3 is TGCAGTGTCGGGGTCACTGAAGCTTTCTTT. The V and J genes are TRBV20-1 and TRBJ1-1; D remains unclear. This CDR3 is built from 10 residues. Looked up from germline, CDR1 is DFQATT and CDR2 is SNEGSKA (reference sequence). V shed 7 bases and J shed 4 bases, with 7 bases lying between them.

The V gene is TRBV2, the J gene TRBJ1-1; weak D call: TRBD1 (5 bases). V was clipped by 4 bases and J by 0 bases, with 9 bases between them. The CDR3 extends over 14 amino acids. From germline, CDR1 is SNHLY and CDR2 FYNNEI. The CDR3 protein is CASSGLGVNTEAFF. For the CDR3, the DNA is TGTGCCAGCAGTGGATTGGGGGTGAACACTGAAGCTTTCTTT. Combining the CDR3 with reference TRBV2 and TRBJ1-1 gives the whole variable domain EPEVTQTPSHQVTQMGQEVILRCVPISNHLYFYWYRQILGQKVEFLVSFYNNEISEKSEIFDDQFSVERPDGSNFTLKIRSTKLEDSAMYFCASSGLGVNTEAFFGQGTRLTVV.